The next 2 T cell receptor beta chains were all read from a single sample in a study of T-cell memory formation after mild COVID-19. TCRdb passed the 5' RACE reads through MiXCR, listing each CDR3 protein once. The data hold about 470,000 distinct CDR3 sequences, with 15% to 20% observed a single time. Source material: PBMCs or a T cell subset sorted from them (not recorded which). These receptors were obtained from an adult woman who had mild COVID-19 (a few samples of this study predate the infection). Cell type and time point are not known.

The chain carries TRBV7-9 and TRBJ1-4; tentatively, D is TRBD1 (5 bases). The CDR3 covers 15 residues. V gave up 5 bases and J gave up 4 bases, with 14 bases separating them. CDR1 and CDR2 (germline): SEHNR, FQNEAQ (reference sequence). CDR3 nucleotide sequence: TGTGCCAGCAGCACCGGACGGGGCTTTAATGAAAAACTGTTTTTT. This translates into CASSTGRGFNEKLFF.

The chain recombines TRBV7-3 with TRBJ1-2; TRBD1 matches 7 bases. The CDR3 has 15 residues. Trimming removed 0 bases from V and 4 bases from J; junction bases left unmatched: 5. CDR1 is SGHTA and CDR2 is FQGTGA in the germline V gene. The CDR3 bases are TGTGCCAGCAGCTTAACAGGGGGCGGGGGCTATGGCTACACCTTC. This translates into CASSLTGGGGYGYTF.